Sequencing of this T cell receptor (beta chain) was carried out in a study of PD-1 blockade in classical Hodgkin lymphoma. Sequencing was performed with immunoSEQ multiplex PCR; in TCRdb, only in-frame clones are kept and a portion is missing. The table has around 11,000 clones, around four fifths seen once. Specified time point: cycle 4 day 1 (C4D1), after six to seven weeks of nivolumab. Each patient experienced a relapse that followed autologous stem cell transplantation, and brentuximab vedotin exposure varied. Purification of CD4+ T cells from thawed PBMCs was achieved by magnetic negative selection. Complete response, partial response or progressive disease was recorded as best response. About this clone: The antigen is undetermined.

V lost 1 base and J lost 1, with 8 bases in between. CDR1 is SGHDT, CDR2 YYEEEE, per germline. The CDR3 covers 14 residues. Whole-study findings and limits: Diversity in CD4+ TCRs, unlike that measured in CD8+ TCRs, had risen significantly by C4D1. Possibly reflecting disease activity or prior therapy, repertoire differences have causes that remain undefined. Complete responders' diversity at baseline resembled that of newly diagnosed patients.

The rearrangement joins TRBV5-6 to TRBJ1-1; weak D call: TRBD1 (5 bases). The sequences come from CD4+ T cells from blood, collected before the fourth cycle of nivolumab. The TCR sequence derives from a human donor with classical Hodgkin lymphoma. The CDR3 spells CASSLFTGNTEAFF. The CDR3 region has the DNA TGTGCCAGCAGCTTGTTCACAGGGAACACTGAAGCTTTCTTT. The entire variable domain, with the rest obtained from reference TRBV5-6 and TRBJ1-1, is as follows: DAGVTQSPTHLIKTRGQQVTLRCSPKSGHDTVSWYQQALGQGPQFIFQYYEEEERQRGNFPDRFSGHQFPNYSSELNVNALLLGDSALYLCASSLFTGNTEAFFGQGTRLTVV.